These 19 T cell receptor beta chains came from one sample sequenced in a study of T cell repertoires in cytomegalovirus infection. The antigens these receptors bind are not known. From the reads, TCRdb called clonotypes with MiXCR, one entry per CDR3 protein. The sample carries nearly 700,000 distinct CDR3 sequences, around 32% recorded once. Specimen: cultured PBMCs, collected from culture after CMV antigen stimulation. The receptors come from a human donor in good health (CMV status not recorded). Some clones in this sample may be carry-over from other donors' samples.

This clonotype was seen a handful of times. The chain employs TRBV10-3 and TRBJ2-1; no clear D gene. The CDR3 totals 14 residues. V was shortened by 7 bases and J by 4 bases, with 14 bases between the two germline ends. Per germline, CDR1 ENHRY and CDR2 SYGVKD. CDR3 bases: TGTGCCATCAAGCAGTCCCAAAGTTACAATGAGCAGTTCTTC. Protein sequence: CAIKQSQSYNEQFF.

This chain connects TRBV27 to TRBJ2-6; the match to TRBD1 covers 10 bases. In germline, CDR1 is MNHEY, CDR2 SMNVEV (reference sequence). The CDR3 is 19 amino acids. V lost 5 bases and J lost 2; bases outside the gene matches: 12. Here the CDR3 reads CASSTMTGTGVAGANVLTF. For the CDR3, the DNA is TGTGCCAGCAGTACTATGACCGGGACAGGGGTCGCTGGGGCCAACGTCCTGACTTTC.

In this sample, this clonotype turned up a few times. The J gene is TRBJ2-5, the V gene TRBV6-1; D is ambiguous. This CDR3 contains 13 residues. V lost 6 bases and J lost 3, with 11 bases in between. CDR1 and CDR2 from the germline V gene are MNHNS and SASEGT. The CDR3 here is CASRGNYEETQYF. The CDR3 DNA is TGTGCCAGCAGGGGAAACTACGAAGAGACCCAGTACTTC.

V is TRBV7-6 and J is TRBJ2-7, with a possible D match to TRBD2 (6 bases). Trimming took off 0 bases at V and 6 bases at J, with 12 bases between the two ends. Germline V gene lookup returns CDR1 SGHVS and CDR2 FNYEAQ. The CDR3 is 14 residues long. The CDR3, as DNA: TGTGCCAGCAGCTTAGCGGGAGGAACGGGCGAGCAGTACTTC. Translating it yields CASSLAGGTGEQYF.

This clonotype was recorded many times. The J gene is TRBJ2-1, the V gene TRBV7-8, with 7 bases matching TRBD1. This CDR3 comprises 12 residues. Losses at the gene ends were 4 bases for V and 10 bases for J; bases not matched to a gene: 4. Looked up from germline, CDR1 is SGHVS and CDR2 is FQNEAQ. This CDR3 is CASSSKDREQFF. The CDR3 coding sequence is TGTGCCAGCAGCTCCAAGGACAGGGAGCAGTTCTTC.

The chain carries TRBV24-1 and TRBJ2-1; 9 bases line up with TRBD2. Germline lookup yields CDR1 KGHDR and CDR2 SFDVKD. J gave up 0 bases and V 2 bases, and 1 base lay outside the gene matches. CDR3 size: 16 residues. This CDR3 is CATSDWRGGSYNEQFF. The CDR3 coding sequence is TGTGCCACCAGTGATTGGCGGGGGGGCTCCTACAATGAGCAGTTCTTC.

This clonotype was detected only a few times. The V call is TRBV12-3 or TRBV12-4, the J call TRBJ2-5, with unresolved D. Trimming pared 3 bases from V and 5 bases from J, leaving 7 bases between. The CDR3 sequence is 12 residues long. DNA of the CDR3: TGTGCCAGCAGTTTTGGTGCGGAGACCCAGTACTTC. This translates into CASSFGAETQYF.

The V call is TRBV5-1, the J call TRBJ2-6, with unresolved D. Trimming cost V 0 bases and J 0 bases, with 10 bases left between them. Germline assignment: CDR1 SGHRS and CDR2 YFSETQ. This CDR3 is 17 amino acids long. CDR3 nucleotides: TGCGCCAGCAGCTTGGTATCGCAGGACTCTGGGGCCAACGTCCTGACTTTC. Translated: CASSLVSQDSGANVLTF.

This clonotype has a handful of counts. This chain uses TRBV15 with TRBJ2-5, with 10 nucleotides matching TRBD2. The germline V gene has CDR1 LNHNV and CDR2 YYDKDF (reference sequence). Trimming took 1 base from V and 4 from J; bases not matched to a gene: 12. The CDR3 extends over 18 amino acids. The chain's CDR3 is CATSRVVSGRRGGETQYF. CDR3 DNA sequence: TGTGCCACCAGCAGAGTGGTTAGCGGGAGGAGGGGCGGAGAGACCCAGTACTTC.

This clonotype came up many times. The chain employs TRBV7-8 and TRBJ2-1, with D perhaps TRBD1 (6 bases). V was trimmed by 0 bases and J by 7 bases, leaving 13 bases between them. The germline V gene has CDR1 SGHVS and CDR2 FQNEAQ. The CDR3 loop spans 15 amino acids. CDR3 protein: CASSLAGSTGNEQFF. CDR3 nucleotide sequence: TGTGCCAGCAGCTTAGCCGGTTCCACAGGGAATGAGCAGTTCTTC.

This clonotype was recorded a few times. In DNA, the CDR3 is TGTGCCAGCAGCCCCGGGCCTTATGGATCCTACGAGCAGTACTTC. Amino acid sequence: CASSPGPYGSYEQYF. The gene calls are TRBV7-2 and TRBJ2-7; no definite D call. Trimming stripped 5 bases from V and 1 base from J, with 15 bases between. The CDR3 totals 15 residues. The germline V gene has CDR1 SGHTA and CDR2 FQGNSA.

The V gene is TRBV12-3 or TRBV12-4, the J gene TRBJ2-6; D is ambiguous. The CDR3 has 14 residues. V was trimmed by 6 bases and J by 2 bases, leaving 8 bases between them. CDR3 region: CASSQPTGANVLTF. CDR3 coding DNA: TGTGCCAGCAGCCAGCCGACTGGGGCCAACGTCCTGACTTTC.

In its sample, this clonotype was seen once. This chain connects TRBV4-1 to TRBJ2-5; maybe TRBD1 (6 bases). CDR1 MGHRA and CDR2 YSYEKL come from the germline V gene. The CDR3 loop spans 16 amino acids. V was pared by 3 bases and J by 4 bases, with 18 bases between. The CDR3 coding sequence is TGCGCCAGCAGCCAGCAGGGGAGATCTACAACAGAGACCCAGTACTTC. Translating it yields CASSQQGRSTTETQYF.

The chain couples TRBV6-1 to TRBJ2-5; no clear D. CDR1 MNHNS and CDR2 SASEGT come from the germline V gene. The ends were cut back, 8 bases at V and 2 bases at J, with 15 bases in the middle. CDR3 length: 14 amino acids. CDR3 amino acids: CASLSRLWQETQYF. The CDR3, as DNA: TGTGCCAGCCTAAGTCGTCTGTGGCAAGAGACCCAGTACTTC.

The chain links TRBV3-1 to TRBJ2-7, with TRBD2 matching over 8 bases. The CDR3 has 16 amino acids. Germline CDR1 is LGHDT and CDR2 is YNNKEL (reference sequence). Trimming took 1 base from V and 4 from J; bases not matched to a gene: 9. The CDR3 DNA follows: TGTGCCAGCAGCCAAGCCGTTGGGACTAGACCATACGAGCAGTACTTC. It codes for CASSQAVGTRPYEQYF.

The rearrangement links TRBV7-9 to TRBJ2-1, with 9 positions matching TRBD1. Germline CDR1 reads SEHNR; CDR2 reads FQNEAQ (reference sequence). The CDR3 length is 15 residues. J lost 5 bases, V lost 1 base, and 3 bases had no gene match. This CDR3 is CASSLVTGGNNEQFF. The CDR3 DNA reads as TGTGCCAGCAGCTTAGTGACAGGGGGGAACAATGAGCAGTTCTTC.

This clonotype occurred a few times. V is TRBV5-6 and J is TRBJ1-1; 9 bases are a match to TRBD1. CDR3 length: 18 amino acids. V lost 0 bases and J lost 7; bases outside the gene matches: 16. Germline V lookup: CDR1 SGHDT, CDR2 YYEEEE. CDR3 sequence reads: CASSLVRGSYRGQGEAFF. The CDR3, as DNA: TGTGCCAGCAGCTTGGTCAGAGGGTCCTACAGGGGGCAAGGTGAAGCTTTCTTT. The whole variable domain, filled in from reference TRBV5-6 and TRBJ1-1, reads DAGVTQSPTHLIKTRGQQVTLRCSPKSGHDTVSWYQQALGQGPQFIFQYYEEEERQRGNFPDRFSGHQFPNYSSELNVNALLLGDSALYLCASSLVRGSYRGQGEAFFGQGTRLTVV.

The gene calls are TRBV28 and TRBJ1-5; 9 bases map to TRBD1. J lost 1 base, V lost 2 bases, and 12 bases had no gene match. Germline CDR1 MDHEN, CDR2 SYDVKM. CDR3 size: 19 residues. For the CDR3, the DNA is TGTGCCAGCAGTTTACAACGGTTTCTGGGGACAGGGAGCAATCAGCCCCAGCATTTT. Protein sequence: CASSLQRFLGTGSNQPQHF.

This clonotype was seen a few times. For the CDR3, the DNA is TGTGCCACCAGCAGAGCCGGACAGGGGTCGGAGACCCAGTACTTC. It translates to CATSRAGQGSETQYF. This chain links TRBV15 with TRBJ2-5; TRBD1 matches at 9 bases. Germline V CDR1 and CDR2: LNHNV, YYDKDF (reference sequence). The trim removed 1 base at V and 5 bases at J, leaving 5 bases unmatched. CDR3 length: 15 amino acids.